Included here is one T cell receptor beta chain sequence, with context. Its specificity is not known. The entry originates in a study of cytomegalovirus exposure and HLA in healthy donors. Study at large: Roughly 86 million unique TCRs from HLA-typed donors made up an early data release.

The study, taken as a whole, reports: Testing in vitro showed a few CMV-associated chains specific for CMV antigens. A later look showed TCR association rates differing by HLA locus, highest for DRB1 and lowest for HLA-C. The authors judged a highly shared variant cluster likely a sequencing artifact.

In germline, CDR1 is MNHEY, CDR2 SVGAGI. The J segment lost 11 bases and the V segment lost 0 bases, leaving 1 base of the junction unmatched. The CDR3 sequence is 13 residues long. The PCR used 60 Vbeta and 13 Jbeta primers. Profiled with immunoSEQ multiplex PCR; TCRdb holds only in-frame clones, not every one. Here the sample spans tens of thousands of clones, under 80% being singletons. Sequencing was done on a sample of PBMCs. This TCR was sampled from a male donor in good health and CMV-seronegative. The rearrangement joins TRBV6-5 to TRBJ2-5; 12 nucleotides align to TRBD1. CDR3 coding DNA: TGTGCCAGCAGTTACTCGGGACAGGGGGCGCAGTACTTC. This translates into CASSYSGQGAQYF.